The T cell receptor beta chain under discussion was sequenced for a study of prognosis after radiotherapy for stage I lung cancer. On the study more broadly: Delivery of radiotherapy was by SBRT in 3 to 5 fractions at a biologically effective dose of at least 100 Gy.

The CDR3 has 17 residues. CDR1 and CDR2 from the germline V gene are MDHEN and SYDVKM. Germline trimming cut 8 bases from V and 0 bases from J; bases unmatched to any gene: 15. Genomic DNA yielded TCR beta CDR3, amplified by two-round multiplex PCR. First-round PCR, the initial amplification, used primers specific to each TRBV and TRBJ gene. TCRdb reprocessed the multiplex PCR reads with MiXCR, giving one entry per CDR3 protein. The repertoire holds about 28,000 distinct CDR3 sequences, with about 45% as singletons. V and J are TRBV28 and TRBJ2-7; 8 bases line up with TRBD2. The starting material was PBMCs, obtained before or after stereotactic body radiation therapy (not recorded which). The clonotype comes from a donor older than 45 with non-small cell lung cancer. CDR3 nucleotide sequence: TGTGCCAGCGTACTGTGGACTAGCTGGAGGGACTCCTACGAGCAGTACTTC. Its translation is CASVLWTSWRDSYEQYF.